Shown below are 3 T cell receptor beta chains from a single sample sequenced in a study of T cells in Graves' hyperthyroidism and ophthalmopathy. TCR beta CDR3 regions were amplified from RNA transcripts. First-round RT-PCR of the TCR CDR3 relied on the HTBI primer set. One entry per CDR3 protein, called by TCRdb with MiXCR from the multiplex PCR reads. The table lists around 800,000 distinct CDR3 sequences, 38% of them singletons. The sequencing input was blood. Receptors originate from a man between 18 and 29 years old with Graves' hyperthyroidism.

The CDR3 coding sequence is TGTGCCAGCAACTGGGGACAGGAAGACGAGCAGTACTTC. It specifies CASNWGQEDEQYF. The V and J genes are TRBV9 and TRBJ2-7; the match to TRBD1 covers 8 bases. The CDR3 sequence is 13 residues long. Trimming took 6 bases from V and 5 from J; bases not matched to a gene: 7. CDR1 is SGDLS, CDR2 YYNGEE, per germline. The entire variable domain, with the rest obtained from reference TRBV9 and TRBJ2-7, is as follows: DSGVTQTPKHLITATGQRVTLRCSPRSGDLSVYWYQQSLDQGLQFLIQYYNGEERAKGNILERFSAQQFPDLHSELNLSSLELGDSALYFCASNWGQEDEQYFGPGTRLTVT.

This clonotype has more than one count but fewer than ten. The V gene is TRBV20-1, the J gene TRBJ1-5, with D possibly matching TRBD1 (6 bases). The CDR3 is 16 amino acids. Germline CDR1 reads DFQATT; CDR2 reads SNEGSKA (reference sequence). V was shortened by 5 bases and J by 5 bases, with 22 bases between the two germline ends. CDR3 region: CSAGSATTGMDQPQHF. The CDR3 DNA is TGCAGTGCTGGCTCGGCAACTACAGGGATGGATCAGCCCCAGCATTTT.

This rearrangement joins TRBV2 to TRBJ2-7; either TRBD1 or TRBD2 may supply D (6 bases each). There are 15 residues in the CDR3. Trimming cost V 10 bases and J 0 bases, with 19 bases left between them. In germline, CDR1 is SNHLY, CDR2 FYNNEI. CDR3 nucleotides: TGTGCCAACCTAGGGGGGACCTCCAGCTCCTACGAGCAGTACTTC. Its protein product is CANLGGTSSSYEQYF.